This TCR beta chain was profiled in a study of control samples from healthy donors and cancer patients. Sequencing used immunoSEQ multiplex PCR; TCRdb keeps in-frame clones, though not all of them. The sample lists just over 150,000 clones, over 85% occurring once. This CDR3 is built from 12 residues. Germline loops: CDR1 LGHNA, CDR2 YSLEER. V was pared by 4 bases and J by 11 bases, with 13 bases between. The clonotype was recovered from a woman between 40 and 50 years old in good health. The chain has TRBV4-3 and TRBJ2-3; the D gene is possibly TRBD2 (7 bases). The sequencing sample was made of blood. The CDR3 loop reads CASSPTGGVQYF. DNA for the CDR3: TGCGCCAGCAGCCCAACGGGGGGCGTGCAGTATTTT.